These 5 T cell receptor beta chains originate from one sample sequenced in a study of shared clonotypes between healthy human individuals. The table came from immunoSEQ multiplex PCR; TCRdb's copy has only in-frame clones and leaves some out. The table records some 1.5 million clones, approximately 98% of them present only once. Sequencing was carried out using naive CD4+ T cells sorted from blood. Subset specified: CD45RA+ positively selected. The receptors derive from a man aged 25 to 45 in good health.

This clone has only one observation. The chain joins TRBV5-1 to TRBJ2-2, with a weak D call TRBD1 (5 bases). The germline V gene encodes CDR1 SGHRS and CDR2 YFSETQ. V dropped 3 bases and J dropped 5 bases, with 14 bases sitting between them. The CDR3 runs to 15 residues. CDR3 sequence (DNA): TGCGCCAGCAGCTCGGGTCCAGGGCAAACCGGGGAGCTGTTTTTT. Translating it yields CASSSGPGQTGELFF.

The chain is built from TRBV15 and TRBJ2-1; perhaps D is TRBD1 or TRBD2 (5 bases each). The germline V and J ends were trimmed by 3 bases and 0 bases, with 18 bases remaining between them. CDR3 length: 18 amino acids. Per germline, CDR1 LNHNV and CDR2 YYDKDF (reference sequence). Written as DNA, the CDR3 is TGTGCCACCAGCAGGGCCTTCCCGGGACGAAGCTCCTACAATGAGCAGTTCTTC. It specifies CATSRAFPGRSSYNEQFF.

For the CDR3, the DNA is TGTGCCAGCAGTTTACTAGGGGGACGTTTTGGGACTGAAGCTTTCTTT. It yields the protein CASSLLGGRFGTEAFF. The chain links TRBV27 to TRBJ1-1; possible D gene TRBD1, 6 bases. Deletions cut 2 bases from V and 5 bases from J, with 18 bases between. Germline assignment: CDR1 MNHEY and CDR2 SMNVEV (reference sequence). CDR3 size: 16 residues.

J is TRBJ2-7 and V is TRBV29-1, with 12 bases aligning to TRBD2. CDR3 length equals 16 residues. Trimming removed 2 bases from V and 2 bases from J; junction bases left unmatched: 7. CDR1 and CDR2 (germline): SQVTM, ANQGSEA. The CDR3 here is CSVELAGGRRPYEQYF. The CDR3 DNA is TGCAGCGTTGAACTAGCGGGAGGGAGGCGCCCCTACGAGCAGTACTTC.

This clone was picked up one time. The gene calls are TRBV7-9 and TRBJ2-7, with D possibly being TRBD1 (6 bases). This CDR3 region has 14 residues. V lost 5 bases to trimming and J lost 0 bases, with 11 bases between them. Germline values: CDR1 SEHNR, CDR2 FQNEAQ (reference sequence). The CDR3 nucleotides read TGTGCCAGCAGCCAAGACAGGTACTCCTACGAGCAGTACTTC. Translation: CASSQDRYSYEQYF.